These T cell receptor beta chains were read from a single sample in a study of shared clonotypes between healthy human individuals. The assay was immunoSEQ multiplex PCR, and TCRdb's table has in-frame clones only and misses some. The table lists 740,000 or so clones, 73% of them singletons, with around 2% in the top ten. Sequencing was done on a sample of memory CD4+ T cells sorted from blood. The receptors were gathered from a woman in her twenties or thirties in good health. Both conserved end residues are part of each CDR3. D genes are given only for firm matches. Expanded clones are given a class, and other clones once, few, many or no size at all.

D gene: -
clone size: -
V gene: TRBV30
J gene: TRBJ1-4
CDR3 DNA: TGTGCCTGGAGTATGGGGGCGCGAGAAAAACTGTTTTTT
CDR3 protein: CAWSMGAREKLFF

D gene: TRBD2
clone size: few
V gene: TRBV6-4
J gene: TRBJ2-3
CDR3 DNA: TGTGCCAGCAGTGCCCCCTCTAGCGGGCCACAATCAGATACGCAGTATTTT
CDR3 protein: CASSAPSSGPQSDTQYF

D gene: -
clone size: -
V gene: TRBV2
J gene: TRBJ2-3
CDR3 DNA: TGTGCCAGCAGTGAATTCGGACCGCGCACAGATACGCAGTATTTT
CDR3 protein: CASSEFGPRTDTQYF

D gene: -
clone size: -
V gene: TRBV5-1
J gene: TRBJ2-3
CDR3 DNA: TGCGCCAGCAGCTTGGGACAGCTTAAGAGCACAGATACGCAGTATTTT
CDR3 protein: CASSLGQLKSTDTQYF

D gene: -
clone size: few
V gene: TRBV6-1
J gene: TRBJ1-2
CDR3 DNA: TGTGCCAGCCAGAACGGCCGCTATGGCTACACCTTC
CDR3 protein: CASQNGRYGYTF

D gene: -
clone size: -
V gene: TRBV28
J gene: TRBJ1-3
CDR3 DNA: TGTGCCAGCAGTCCCCAAATCTCTGGAAACACCATATATTTT
CDR3 protein: CASSPQISGNTIYF

D gene: -
clone size: once
V gene: TRBV18
J gene: TRBJ2-7
CDR3 DNA: TGTGCCAGCTCACCAAGCACCGTAAGGGAGCAGTACTTC
CDR3 protein: CASSPSTVREQYF

D gene: -
clone size: once
V gene: TRBV6-6
J gene: TRBJ2-7
CDR3 DNA: TGTGCCAGCAGTTACCGGAGGGATGAGCAGTACTTC
CDR3 protein: CASSYRRDEQYF

D gene: -
clone size: -
V gene: TRBV19
J gene: TRBJ1-5
CDR3 DNA: TGTGCCAGCACCCGTCAGGAGATCAATCAGCCCCAGCATTTT
CDR3 protein: CASTRQEINQPQHF

D gene: -
clone size: -
V gene: TRBV7-8
J gene: TRBJ1-3
CDR3 DNA: TGTGCCAGCAGCTTACGCCGGCAAAGCTCTGGAAACACCATATATTTT
CDR3 protein: CASSLRRQSSGNTIYF

D gene: -
clone size: -
V gene: TRBV7-9
J gene: TRBJ2-3
CDR3 DNA: TGTGCCAGCAGCTCCCCCACCTACAGGGGGGGAGGGCCAGGTACGCAGTATTTT
CDR3 protein: CASSSPTYRGGGPGTQYF

D gene: -
clone size: -
V gene: TRBV27
J gene: TRBJ2-3
CDR3 DNA: TGTGCCAGCAGTTTGAAGGAGACAGATACGCAGTATTTT
CDR3 protein: CASSLKETDTQYF

D gene: TRBD2
clone size: once
V gene: TRBV2
J gene: TRBJ2-7
CDR3 DNA: TGTGCCAGGGCCGGGACTAGCGGTTCCTCCTACGAGCAGTACTTC
CDR3 protein: CARAGTSGSSYEQYF

D gene: TRBD2
clone size: many
V gene: TRBV11-2
J gene: TRBJ2-3
CDR3 DNA: TGTGCCAGCAGCCCGGCTAGCGGGAGGGTTCGCACAGATACGCAGTATTTT
CDR3 protein: CASSPASGRVRTDTQYF

D gene: -
clone size: -
V gene: TRBV7-2
J gene: TRBJ1-2
CDR3 DNA: TGTGCCAGCAGCTTGCAGACAGCTAACTATGGCTACACCTTC
CDR3 protein: CASSLQTANYGYTF

D gene: -
clone size: -
V gene: TRBV19
J gene: TRBJ1-3
CDR3 DNA: TGTGCCAGTAGTATGAACCCCAACATGGCCAACACCATATATTTT
CDR3 protein: CASSMNPNMANTIYF

D gene: -
clone size: -
V gene: TRBV10-2
J gene: TRBJ1-4
CDR3 DNA: TGCGCCAGCAGTGTTAACGGAGAAACTAATGAAAAACTGTTTTTT
CDR3 protein: CASSVNGETNEKLFF

D gene: -
clone size: -
V gene: TRBV29-1
J gene: TRBJ2-1
CDR3 DNA: TGCAGCGCAGCCACTAGTAGCTCCTACAATGAGCAGTTCTTC
CDR3 protein: CSAATSSSYNEQFF

D gene: TRBD1
clone size: -
V gene: TRBV25-1
J gene: TRBJ2-3
CDR3 DNA: TGTGCCAGCAGTGAGGGACAGGGGGCTGATACGCAGTATTTT
CDR3 protein: CASSEGQGADTQYF

D gene: -
clone size: -
V gene: TRBV28
J gene: TRBJ1-5
CDR3 DNA: TGTGCCAGCAGCTCGCTGAGGTGGCAGCCCCAGCATTTT
CDR3 protein: CASSSLRWQPQHF

D gene: TRBD1
clone size: -
V gene: TRBV28
J gene: TRBJ1-1
CDR3 DNA: TGTGCCAGCAGTTCTGGACAGGGACATGAAGCTTTCTTT
CDR3 protein: CASSSGQGHEAFF

D gene: TRBD2
clone size: -
V gene: TRBV27
J gene: TRBJ2-7
CDR3 DNA: TGTGCCAGCAGTTCAGGGACTACCGGCTACGAGCAGTACTTC
CDR3 protein: CASSSGTTGYEQYF

D gene: TRBD1
clone size: -
V gene: TRBV28
J gene: TRBJ1-2
CDR3 DNA: TGTGCCAGCAGGCGGACAGGGGGAGGTGGCTACACCTTC
CDR3 protein: CASRRTGGGGYTF

D gene: -
clone size: few
V gene: TRBV6-5
J gene: TRBJ1-5
CDR3 DNA: TGTGCCAGCAGCCCCACAAGGAATCAGCCCCAGCATTTT
CDR3 protein: CASSPTRNQPQHF

D gene: -
clone size: -
V gene: TRBV29-1
J gene: TRBJ2-3
CDR3 DNA: TGCAGCGTTGAAACCAGGAGGGCAGATACGCAGTATTTT
CDR3 protein: CSVETRRADTQYF

D gene: -
clone size: -
V gene: TRBV27
J gene: TRBJ1-5
CDR3 DNA: TGTGCCAGCAGTTCAAAAGGGGGAATAAGCAATCAGCCCCAGCATTTT
CDR3 protein: CASSSKGGISNQPQHF

D gene: -
clone size: few
V gene: TRBV2
J gene: TRBJ1-1
CDR3 DNA: TGTGCCAGCAGTCTGGAGCCTGAAGCTTTCTTT
CDR3 protein: CASSLEPEAFF

D gene: TRBD2
clone size: -
V gene: TRBV29-1
J gene: TRBJ2-1
CDR3 DNA: TGCAGCGCCCGACTAGCGGGAGGGCCTAATGAGCAGTTCTTC
CDR3 protein: CSARLAGGPNEQFF

D gene: TRBD1
clone size: once
V gene: TRBV27
J gene: TRBJ2-7
CDR3 DNA: TGTGCCAGCAGAACCCCGGGACAGGGGCTTTCCTACGAGCAGTACTTC
CDR3 protein: CASRTPGQGLSYEQYF

D gene: -
clone size: -
V gene: TRBV11-1
J gene: TRBJ1-2
CDR3 DNA: TGTGCCAGCAGCCCCCGCTTCGGGGCGAACTATGGCTACACCTTC
CDR3 protein: CASSPRFGANYGYTF

D gene: TRBD2
clone size: -
V gene: TRBV4-2
J gene: TRBJ2-1
CDR3 DNA: TGTGCCAGCAGCCAAGAAGCCGGGACTAGAAAGAATGAGCAGTTCTTC
CDR3 protein: CASSQEAGTRKNEQFF

D gene: TRBD2
clone size: once
V gene: TRBV28
J gene: TRBJ2-7
CDR3 DNA: TGTGCCAGCAGAAGCGGGTCTAGCGGGAACCACGAGCAGTACTTC
CDR3 protein: CASRSGSSGNHEQYF

D gene: -
clone size: few
V gene: TRBV7-6
J gene: TRBJ1-1
CDR3 DNA: TGTGCCAGCAGAGCGGACGCTGGGAACACTGAAGCTTTCTTT
CDR3 protein: CASRADAGNTEAFF

D gene: -
clone size: few
V gene: TRBV6-5
J gene: TRBJ2-7
CDR3 DNA: TGTGCCAGCAGTTACTCAGGGGGGGGTTACTACGAGCAGTACTTC
CDR3 protein: CASSYSGGGYYEQYF

D gene: -
clone size: once
V gene: TRBV6-1
J gene: TRBJ1-4
CDR3 DNA: TGTGCCAGCAGTGATGGGCGGGGGATGGGTGAAAAACTGTTTTTT
CDR3 protein: CASSDGRGMGEKLFF

D gene: -
clone size: -
V gene: TRBV11-2
J gene: TRBJ1-1
CDR3 DNA: TGTGCCAGCAGCTTAGTTCAGGGTAGCACTGAAGCTTTCTTT
CDR3 protein: CASSLVQGSTEAFF

D gene: TRBD1
clone size: -
V gene: TRBV19
J gene: TRBJ2-7
CDR3 DNA: TGTGCCAGTAGTTCTCGACAGGGGATTACCTACGAGCAGTACTTC
CDR3 protein: CASSSRQGITYEQYF

D gene: -
clone size: once
V gene: TRBV2
J gene: TRBJ1-2
CDR3 DNA: TGTGCCAGCAGTACCCAGCGGGGATCTGGCTACACCTTC
CDR3 protein: CASSTQRGSGYTF

D gene: -
clone size: -
V gene: TRBV4-1
J gene: TRBJ2-7
CDR3 DNA: TGCGCCAGCAGCCAAGACTTTGGAAGAGAGCAGTACTTC
CDR3 protein: CASSQDFGREQYF

D gene: -
clone size: -
V gene: TRBV2
J gene: TRBJ1-5
CDR3 DNA: TGTGCCAGCAGTGGTGACGAGCGTCAGCCCCAGCATTTT
CDR3 protein: CASSGDERQPQHF

D gene: TRBD2
clone size: once
V gene: TRBV25-1
J gene: TRBJ2-1
CDR3 DNA: TGTGCCAGCAGTGCCGCCGGGACTAGCGGGGCCTACAATGAGCAGTTCTTC
CDR3 protein: CASSAAGTSGAYNEQFF

D gene: -
clone size: once
V gene: TRBV5-1
J gene: TRBJ2-6
CDR3 DNA: TGCGCCAGCAACAGGGTCTCTGGGGCCAACGTCCTGACTTTC
CDR3 protein: CASNRVSGANVLTF

D gene: TRBD1
clone size: few
V gene: TRBV5-1
J gene: TRBJ1-2
CDR3 DNA: TGCGCCAGCAGCTTGGTAGGACAGGGCCTCTATGGCTACACCTTC
CDR3 protein: CASSLVGQGLYGYTF

D gene: -
clone size: -
V gene: TRBV29-1
J gene: TRBJ1-1
CDR3 DNA: TGCAGCGTTGTGCGCGAATGGGGCAAGATAATGGGGGACACTGAAGCTTTCTTT
CDR3 protein: CSVVREWGKIMGDTEAFF

D gene: -
clone size: -
V gene: TRBV7-3
J gene: TRBJ1-1
CDR3 DNA: TGTGCCAGCAGCAGACAGAGGGACACTGAAGCTTTCTTT
CDR3 protein: CASSRQRDTEAFF

D gene: -
clone size: -
V gene: TRBV4-1
J gene: TRBJ2-1
CDR3 DNA: TGCGCCAGCAGCCAAGGGGAGGGGGCGAGGAACAATGAGCAGTTCTTC
CDR3 protein: CASSQGEGARNNEQFF

D gene: TRBD2
clone size: once
V gene: TRBV28
J gene: TRBJ2-7
CDR3 DNA: TGTGCCAGCAGGAGCGGGAGCCCCCGAGGGCAGTACTTC
CDR3 protein: CASRSGSPRGQYF

D gene: -
clone size: -
V gene: TRBV5-6
J gene: TRBJ1-1
CDR3 DNA: TGTGCCAGCAGCTTGGGCCAGGTGAACACTGAAGCTTTCTTT
CDR3 protein: CASSLGQVNTEAFF

D gene: -
clone size: -
V gene: TRBV4-1
J gene: TRBJ2-7
CDR3 DNA: TGCGCCAGCAGCCAAGTAGGTCCCTACGAGCAGTACTTC
CDR3 protein: CASSQVGPYEQYF

D gene: -
clone size: -
V gene: TRBV25-1
J gene: TRBJ1-2
CDR3 DNA: TGTGCCAGCCGAAAAGAGGGGAGTGGGAACTATGGCTACACCTTC
CDR3 protein: CASRKEGSGNYGYTF

D gene: -
clone size: -
V gene: TRBV6-5
J gene: TRBJ2-3
CDR3 DNA: TGTGCCAGCAGTTCGCCGGGACGCCGTCGGGATACGCAGTATTTT
CDR3 protein: CASSSPGRRRDTQYF

D gene: -
clone size: -
V gene: TRBV4-1
J gene: TRBJ1-3
CDR3 DNA: TGCGCCAGCAGCCAAGGGAACCAGGGGCCTCTTGGAAACACCATATATTTT
CDR3 protein: CASSQGNQGPLGNTIYF

D gene: TRBD2
clone size: -
V gene: TRBV14
J gene: TRBJ2-1
CDR3 DNA: TGTGCCAGCAGCGCACGACTAGCGGGGGGGGACCACAATGAGCAGTTCTTC
CDR3 protein: CASSARLAGGDHNEQFF

D gene: -
clone size: -
V gene: TRBV28
J gene: TRBJ1-1
CDR3 DNA: TGTGCCAGCAGTCCCGGGGGGTCTATGAACACTGAAGCTTTCTTT
CDR3 protein: CASSPGGSMNTEAFF

D gene: TRBD1
clone size: -
V gene: TRBV19
J gene: TRBJ2-2
CDR3 DNA: TGTGCCAGTAGTAATCCGGGACAGCCGAACACCGGGGAGCTGTTTTTT
CDR3 protein: CASSNPGQPNTGELFF

D gene: TRBD2
clone size: many
V gene: TRBV7-9
J gene: TRBJ2-7
CDR3 DNA: TGTGCCAGCAGCTTCGGGGGGTTCTACGAGCAGTACTTC
CDR3 protein: CASSFGGFYEQYF

D gene: TRBD1
clone size: -
V gene: TRBV29-1
J gene: TRBJ2-1
CDR3 DNA: TGCAGCGTTGGCACAGGGGGCTCCTACAATGAGCAGTTCTTC
CDR3 protein: CSVGTGGSYNEQFF

D gene: TRBD2
clone size: -
V gene: TRBV7-6
J gene: TRBJ2-2
CDR3 DNA: TGTGCCAGCACCGTAGGATCTAGCGGTTCAAACACCGGGGAGCTGTTTTTT
CDR3 protein: CASTVGSSGSNTGELFF

D gene: TRBD2
clone size: -
V gene: TRBV6-5
J gene: TRBJ2-2
CDR3 DNA: TGTGCCAGCAGTTCCCTGACTAGCGGTTACACCGGGGAGCTGTTTTTT
CDR3 protein: CASSSLTSGYTGELFF

D gene: TRBD2
clone size: -
V gene: TRBV2
J gene: TRBJ2-1
CDR3 DNA: TGTGCCAGCACCCCGGCGGGAGGGCCAGACAATGAGCAGTTCTTC
CDR3 protein: CASTPAGGPDNEQFF